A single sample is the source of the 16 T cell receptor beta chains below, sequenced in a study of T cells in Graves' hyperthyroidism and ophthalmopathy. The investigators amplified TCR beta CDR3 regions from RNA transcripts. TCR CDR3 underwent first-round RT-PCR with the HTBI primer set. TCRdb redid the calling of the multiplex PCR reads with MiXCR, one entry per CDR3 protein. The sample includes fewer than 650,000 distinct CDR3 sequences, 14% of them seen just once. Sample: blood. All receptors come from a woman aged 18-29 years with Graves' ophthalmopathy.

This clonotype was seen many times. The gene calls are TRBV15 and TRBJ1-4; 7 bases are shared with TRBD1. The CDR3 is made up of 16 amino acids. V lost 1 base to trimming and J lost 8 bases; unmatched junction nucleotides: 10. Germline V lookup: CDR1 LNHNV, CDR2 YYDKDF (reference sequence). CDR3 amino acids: CATSRGEGARGEKLFF. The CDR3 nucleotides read TGTGCCACCAGCAGAGGAGAGGGGGCTCGCGGGGAAAAACTGTTTTTT.

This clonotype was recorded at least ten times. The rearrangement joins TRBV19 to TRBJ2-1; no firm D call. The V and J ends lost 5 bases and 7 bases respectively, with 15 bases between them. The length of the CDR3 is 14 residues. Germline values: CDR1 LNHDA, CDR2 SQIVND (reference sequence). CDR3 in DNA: TGTGCCAGTAGTGTTGGGTATGTTCTGAATGAGCAGTTCTTC. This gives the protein CASSVGYVLNEQFF.

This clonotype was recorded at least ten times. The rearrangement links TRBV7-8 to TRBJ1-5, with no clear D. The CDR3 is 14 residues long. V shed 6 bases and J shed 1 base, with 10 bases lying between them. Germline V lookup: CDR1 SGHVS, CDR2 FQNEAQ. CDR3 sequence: CASSPRASNQPQHF. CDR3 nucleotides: TGTGCCAGCAGTCCTAGGGCGAGCAATCAGCCCCAGCATTTT.

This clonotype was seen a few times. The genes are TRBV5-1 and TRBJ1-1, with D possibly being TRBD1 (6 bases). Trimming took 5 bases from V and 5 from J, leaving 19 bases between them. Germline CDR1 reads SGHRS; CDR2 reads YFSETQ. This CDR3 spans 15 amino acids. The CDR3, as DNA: TGCGCCAGCAGTCGAAATACAGGGCAGGGGACTGAAGCTTTCTTT. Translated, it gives CASSRNTGQGTEAFF.

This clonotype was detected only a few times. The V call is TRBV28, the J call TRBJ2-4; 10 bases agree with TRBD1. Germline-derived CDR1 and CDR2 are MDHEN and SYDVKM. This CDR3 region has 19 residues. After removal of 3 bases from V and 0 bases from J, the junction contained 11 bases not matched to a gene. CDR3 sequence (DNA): TGTGCCAGCAGTTTTGACGGGACAGGGGATTTCATAGCCAAAAACATTCAGTACTTC. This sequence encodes CASSFDGTGDFIAKNIQYF.

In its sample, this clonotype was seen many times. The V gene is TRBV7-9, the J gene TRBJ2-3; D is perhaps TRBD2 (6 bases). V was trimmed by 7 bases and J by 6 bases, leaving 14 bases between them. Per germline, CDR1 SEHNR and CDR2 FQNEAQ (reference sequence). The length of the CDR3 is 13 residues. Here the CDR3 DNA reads TGTGCCAGCAAGGCGGCGGGGACCGATACGCAGTATTTT. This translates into CASKAAGTDTQYF.

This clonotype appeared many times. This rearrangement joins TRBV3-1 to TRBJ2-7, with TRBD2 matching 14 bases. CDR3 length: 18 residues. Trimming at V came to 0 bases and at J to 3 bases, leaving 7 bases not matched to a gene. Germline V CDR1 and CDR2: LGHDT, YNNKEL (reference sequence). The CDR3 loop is CASSQDSSGLAGDYEQYF. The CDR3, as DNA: TGTGCCAGCAGCCAAGATTCCTCGGGACTAGCGGGAGACTACGAGCAGTACTTC.

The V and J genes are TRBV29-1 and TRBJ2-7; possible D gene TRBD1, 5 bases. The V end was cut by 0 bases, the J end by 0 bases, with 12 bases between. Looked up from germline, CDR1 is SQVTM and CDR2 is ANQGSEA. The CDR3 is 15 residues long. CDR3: CSVEDKETASYEQYF. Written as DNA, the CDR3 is TGCAGCGTTGAAGACAAGGAGACAGCCTCCTACGAGCAGTACTTC.

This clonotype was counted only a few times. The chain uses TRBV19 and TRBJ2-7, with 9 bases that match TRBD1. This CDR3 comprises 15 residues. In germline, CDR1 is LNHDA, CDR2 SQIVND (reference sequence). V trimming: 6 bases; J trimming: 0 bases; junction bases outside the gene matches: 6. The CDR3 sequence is CASSQTGGISYEQYF. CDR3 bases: TGTGCCAGTAGCCAGACAGGGGGGATCTCCTACGAGCAGTACTTC.

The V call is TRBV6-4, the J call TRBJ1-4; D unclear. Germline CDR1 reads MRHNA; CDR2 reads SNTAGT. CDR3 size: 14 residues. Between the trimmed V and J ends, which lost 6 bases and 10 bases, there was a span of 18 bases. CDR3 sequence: CASRETSFARKLFF. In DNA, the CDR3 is TGTGCCAGCAGAGAGACATCCTTTGCGCGAAAACTGTTTTTT.

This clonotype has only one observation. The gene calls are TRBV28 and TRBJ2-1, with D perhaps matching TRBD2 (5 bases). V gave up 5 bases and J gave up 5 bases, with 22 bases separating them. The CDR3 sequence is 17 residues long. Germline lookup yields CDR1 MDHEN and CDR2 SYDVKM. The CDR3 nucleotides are TGTGCCAGCAGTCTAAACACGGGCACAGACTACGACAATGAGCAGTTCTTC. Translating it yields CASSLNTGTDYDNEQFF.

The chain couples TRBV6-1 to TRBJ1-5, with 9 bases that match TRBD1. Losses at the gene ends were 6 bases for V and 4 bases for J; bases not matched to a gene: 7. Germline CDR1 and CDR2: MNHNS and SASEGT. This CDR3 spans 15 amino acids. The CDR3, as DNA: TGTGCCAGCAGACAGGGGGCATGGAGTAATCAGCCCCAGCATTTT. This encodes CASRQGAWSNQPQHF.

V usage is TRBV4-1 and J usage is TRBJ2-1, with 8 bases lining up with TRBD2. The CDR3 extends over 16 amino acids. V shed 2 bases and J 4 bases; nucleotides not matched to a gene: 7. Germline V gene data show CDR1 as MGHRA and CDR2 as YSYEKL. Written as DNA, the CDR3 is TGCGCCAGCAGCCAACCCGGGACTAGGAGTTACAATGAGCAGTTCTTC. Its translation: CASSQPGTRSYNEQFF.

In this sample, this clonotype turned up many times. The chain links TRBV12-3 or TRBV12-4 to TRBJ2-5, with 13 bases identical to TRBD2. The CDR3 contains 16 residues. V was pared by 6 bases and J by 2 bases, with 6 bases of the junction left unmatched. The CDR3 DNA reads TGTGCCAGCAGCCCCTGGACTAGCGGGAGACAAGAGACCCAGTACTTC. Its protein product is CASSPWTSGRQETQYF.

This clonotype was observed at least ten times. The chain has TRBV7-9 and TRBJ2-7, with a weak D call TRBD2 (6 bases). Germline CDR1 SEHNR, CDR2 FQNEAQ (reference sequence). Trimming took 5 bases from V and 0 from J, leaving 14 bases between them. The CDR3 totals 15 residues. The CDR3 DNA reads TGTGCCAGCAGCCCGGGGGATCGGCACTCCTACGAGCAGTACTTC. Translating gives CASSPGDRHSYEQYF.

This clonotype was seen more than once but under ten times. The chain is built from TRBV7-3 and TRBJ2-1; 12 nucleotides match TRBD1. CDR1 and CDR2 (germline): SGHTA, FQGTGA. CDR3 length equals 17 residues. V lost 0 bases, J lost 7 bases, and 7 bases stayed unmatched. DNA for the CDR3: TGTGCCAGCAGCTTAACAGGAGGGACAGGGGGCTCTAATGAGCAGTTCTTC. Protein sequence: CASSLTGGTGGSNEQFF. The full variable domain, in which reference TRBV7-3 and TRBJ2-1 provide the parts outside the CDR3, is GAGVSQTPSNKVTEKGKYVELRCDPISGHTALYWYRQSLGQGPEFLIYFQGTGAADDSGLPNDRFFAVRPEGSVSTLKIQRTERGDSAVYLCASSLTGGTGGSNEQFFGPGTRLTVL.